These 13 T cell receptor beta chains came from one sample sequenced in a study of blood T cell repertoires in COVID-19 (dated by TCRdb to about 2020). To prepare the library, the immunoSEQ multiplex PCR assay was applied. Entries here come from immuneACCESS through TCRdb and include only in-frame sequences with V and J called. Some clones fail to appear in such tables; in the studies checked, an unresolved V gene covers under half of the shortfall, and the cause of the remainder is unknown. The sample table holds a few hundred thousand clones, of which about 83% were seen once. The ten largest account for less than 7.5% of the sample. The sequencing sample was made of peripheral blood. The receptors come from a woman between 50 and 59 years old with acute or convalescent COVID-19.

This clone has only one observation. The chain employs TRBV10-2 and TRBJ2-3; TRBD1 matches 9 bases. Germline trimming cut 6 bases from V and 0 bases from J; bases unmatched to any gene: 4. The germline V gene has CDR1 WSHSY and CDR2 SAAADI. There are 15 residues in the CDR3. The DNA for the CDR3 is TGCGCCAGCAGAGGGGACAGGGTGAGCACAGATACGCAGTATTTT. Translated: CASRGDRVSTDTQYF.

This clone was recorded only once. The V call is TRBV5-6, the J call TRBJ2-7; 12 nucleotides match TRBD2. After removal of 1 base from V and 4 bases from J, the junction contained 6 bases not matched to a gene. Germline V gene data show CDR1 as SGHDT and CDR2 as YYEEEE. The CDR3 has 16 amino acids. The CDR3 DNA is TGTGCCAGCAGCTTGTTGCTAGCGGGAGGGTTTTACGAGCAGTACTTC. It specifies CASSLLLAGGFYEQYF.

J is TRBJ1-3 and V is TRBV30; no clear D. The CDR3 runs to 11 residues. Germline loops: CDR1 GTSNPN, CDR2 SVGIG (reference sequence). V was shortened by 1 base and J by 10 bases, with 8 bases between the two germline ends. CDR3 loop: CAWSAPGTIYF. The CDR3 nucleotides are TGTGCCTGGAGTGCCCCCGGTACCATATATTTT.

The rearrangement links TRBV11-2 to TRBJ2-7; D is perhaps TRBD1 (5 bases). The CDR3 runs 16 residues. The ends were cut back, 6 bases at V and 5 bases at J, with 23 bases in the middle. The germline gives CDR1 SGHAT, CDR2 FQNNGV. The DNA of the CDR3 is TGTGCCAGCAGGTCCTACCGGGCCCAGGGATCCCACGAGCAGTACTTC. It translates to CASRSYRAQGSHEQYF.

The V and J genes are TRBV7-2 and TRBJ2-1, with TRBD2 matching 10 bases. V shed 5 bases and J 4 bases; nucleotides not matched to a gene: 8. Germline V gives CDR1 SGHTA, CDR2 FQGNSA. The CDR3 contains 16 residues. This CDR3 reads CASSGTLAGAYNEQFF. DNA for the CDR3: TGTGCCAGCAGCGGAACCCTAGCGGGGGCTTACAATGAGCAGTTCTTC.

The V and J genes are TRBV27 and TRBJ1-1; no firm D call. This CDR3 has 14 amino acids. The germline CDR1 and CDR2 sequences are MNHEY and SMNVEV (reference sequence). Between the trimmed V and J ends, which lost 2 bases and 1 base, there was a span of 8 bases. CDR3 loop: CASSLGRPNTEAFF. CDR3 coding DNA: TGTGCCAGCAGTTTAGGGCGCCCGAACACTGAAGCTTTCTTT.

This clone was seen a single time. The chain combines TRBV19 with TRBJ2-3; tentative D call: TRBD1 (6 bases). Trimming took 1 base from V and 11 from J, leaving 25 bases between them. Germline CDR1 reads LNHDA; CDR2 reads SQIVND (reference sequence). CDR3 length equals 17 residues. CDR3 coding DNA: TGTGCCAGTAGTATAGTAGCGCCACAGGGCAGGCTGACGGTGCAGTATTTT. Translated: CASSIVAPQGRLTVQYF.

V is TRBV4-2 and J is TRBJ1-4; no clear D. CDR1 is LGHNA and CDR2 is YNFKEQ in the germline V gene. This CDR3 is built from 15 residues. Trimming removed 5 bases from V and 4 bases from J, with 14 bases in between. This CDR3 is CASSDLQDLNEKLFF. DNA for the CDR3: TGTGCCAGCAGCGACTTGCAAGACCTTAATGAAAAACTGTTTTTT.

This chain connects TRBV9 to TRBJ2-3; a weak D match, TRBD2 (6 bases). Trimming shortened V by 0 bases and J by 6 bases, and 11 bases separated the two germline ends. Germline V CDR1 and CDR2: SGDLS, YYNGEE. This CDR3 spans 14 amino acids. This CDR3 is CASSVGGVWDTQYF. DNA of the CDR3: TGTGCCAGCAGCGTAGGGGGGGTCTGGGATACGCAGTATTTT.

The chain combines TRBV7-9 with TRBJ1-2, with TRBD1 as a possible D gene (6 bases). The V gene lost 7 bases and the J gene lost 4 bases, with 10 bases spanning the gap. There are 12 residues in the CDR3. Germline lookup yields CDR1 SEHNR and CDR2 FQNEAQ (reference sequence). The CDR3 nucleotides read TGTGCCAGCACCCAGGGGCTCTATGGCTACACCTTC. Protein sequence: CASTQGLYGYTF.

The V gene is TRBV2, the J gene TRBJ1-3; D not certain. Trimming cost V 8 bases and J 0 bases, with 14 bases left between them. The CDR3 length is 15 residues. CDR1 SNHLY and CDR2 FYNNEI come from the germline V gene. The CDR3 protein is CASASTGSSGNTIYF. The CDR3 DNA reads TGTGCCAGCGCCTCGACGGGAAGCTCTGGAAACACCATATATTTT.

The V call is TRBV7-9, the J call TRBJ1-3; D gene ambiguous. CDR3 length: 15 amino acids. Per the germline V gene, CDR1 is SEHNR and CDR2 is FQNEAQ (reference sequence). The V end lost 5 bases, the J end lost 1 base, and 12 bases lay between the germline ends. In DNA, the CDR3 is TGTGCCAGCAGCCGAACCCCAGCGTCTGGAAACACCATATATTTT. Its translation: CASSRTPASGNTIYF.

The CDR3 region is CASSSPGGRTDTQYF. The CDR3 bases are TGTGCCAGCAGCTCCCCAGGGGGCCGCACAGATACGCAGTATTTT. V and J are TRBV7-6 and TRBJ2-3; TRBD1 aligns across 8 bases. Trimming at V came to 4 bases and at J to 1 base, leaving 4 bases not matched to a gene. There are 15 residues in the CDR3. Looked up from germline, CDR1 is SGHVS and CDR2 is FNYEAQ.